Below, 13 T cell receptor beta chains from the same sample are listed, as sequenced in a study of T cell changes during pregnancy in multiple sclerosis (dated by TCRdb to about 2019). The library was produced with the immunoSEQ multiplex PCR assay. Drawn from immuneACCESS, this table holds only the in-frame rearrangements with V and J called that TCRdb kept. Clones are partly lost; checked studies trace under half to an unresolved V gene and leave the rest unexplained. The sample profile shows nearly 25,000 clones; 70% to 90% of them were found once. The ten top clones hold 0.7% to 0.85% of the sample. Sequencing used CD4+ T cells from peripheral blood mononuclear cells, obtained in the first trimester of pregnancy. Receptors originate from a female donor in good health, enrolled as a control in a pregnancy study.

The count of this clone is one. The sample holds other DNA sequences that translate to the same CDR3. This chain links TRBV7-9 with TRBJ2-3; unclear D gene. Germline CDR1 is SEHNR and CDR2 is FQNEAQ (reference sequence). V was clipped by 4 bases and J by 0 bases, with 8 bases between them. This CDR3 is built from 14 residues. In DNA, the CDR3 is TGTGCCAGCAGCTCCCGACTTAGCACAGATACGCAGTATTTT. Protein: CASSSRLSTDTQYF.

This chain joins TRBV27 and TRBJ2-2; no firm D call. Per germline, CDR1 MNHEY and CDR2 SMNVEV (reference sequence). The length of the CDR3 is 18 residues. The V and J ends lost 2 bases and 0 bases respectively, with 16 bases between them. CDR3 amino acids: CASSLRQVGFANTGELFF. The CDR3 DNA reads as TGTGCCAGCAGTTTAAGGCAGGTTGGGTTCGCGAACACCGGGGAGCTGTTTTTT.

This clone has just a few counts. J is TRBJ2-7 and V is TRBV5-6, with 8 bases identical to TRBD2. This CDR3 has 15 residues. The germline V gene has CDR1 SGHDT and CDR2 YYEEEE. V gave up 10 bases and J gave up 6 bases; unmatched junction bases: 18. The CDR3 DNA sequence: TGTGCCTCTAAAGGAGCGGGGGTTGCTACAACCGAGCAGTACTTC. Translation: CASKGAGVATTEQYF.

The chain combines TRBV10-1 with TRBJ2-1, with 10 nucleotides matching TRBD2. Germline CDR1 WNHNN, CDR2 SYGVQD (reference sequence). The CDR3 has 16 amino acids. The trim removed 3 bases at V and 3 bases at J, leaving 5 bases unmatched. CDR3 protein: CASSEVVAGGYNEQFF. CDR3 DNA sequence: TGCGCCAGCAGTGAAGTGGTAGCGGGGGGCTACAATGAGCAGTTCTTC.

This rearrangement joins TRBV2 to TRBJ2-4; 13 positions agree with TRBD2. Germline CDR1 is SNHLY and CDR2 is FYNNEI. The CDR3 contains 20 residues. Losses at the gene ends were 6 bases for V and 3 bases for J; bases not matched to a gene: 17. DNA for the CDR3: TGTGCCAGCAGGGCACAGACTAGCGGGGGGATATCAGAGGGCAAAAACATTCAGTACTTC. Amino acid sequence: CASRAQTSGGISEGKNIQYF.

The genes are TRBV27 and TRBJ2-7, with D maybe TRBD1 (6 bases). Germline CDR1 is MNHEY and CDR2 is SMNVEV (reference sequence). V lost 0 bases and J lost 6, with 39 bases in between. This CDR3 comprises 23 residues. CDR3 DNA: TGTGCCAGCAGTTTATCGCATCCTGTCCCCCCCGAAAAGGACAGAACAGTTGACCCCGAGCAGTACTTC. Translating it yields CASSLSHPVPPEKDRTVDPEQYF.

The chain uses TRBV6-4 and TRBJ1-5, with D maybe TRBD1 (6 bases). The CDR3 extends over 14 amino acids. CDR1 is MRHNA and CDR2 is SNTAGT in the germline V gene. V lost 3 bases and J lost 6, with 12 bases in between. CDR3 nucleotide sequence: TGTGCCAGCAGTGAATCTTGGGGGCCTCAGCCCCAGCATTTT. This translates into CASSESWGPQPQHF.

This clone turned up a few times. This chain joins TRBV5-6 and TRBJ2-5, with 10 bases aligning to TRBD2. The V gene end was trimmed by 6 bases and the J gene end by 2 bases; junction bases not matched to a gene: 4. This CDR3 has 14 amino acids. Germline lookup yields CDR1 SGHDT and CDR2 YYEEEE. CDR3 protein: CASKLAGLQETQYF. The CDR3 bases are TGTGCCAGCAAACTAGCGGGGCTACAAGAGACCCAGTACTTC.

The rearrangement links TRBV7-3 to TRBJ2-3; weak D call: TRBD1 (6 bases). Germline CDR1 and CDR2: SGHTA and FQGTGA. The ends were cut back, 5 bases at V and 0 bases at J, with 15 bases in the middle. This CDR3 is 16 amino acids long. CDR3 nucleotides: TGTGCCAGCAGCGTCGGGGTAGGACAGAGCACAGATACGCAGTATTTT. Amino acids: CASSVGVGQSTDTQYF.

The chain has TRBV5-1 and TRBJ1-3; D unclear. Trimming cost V 2 bases and J 0 bases, with 15 bases left between them. This CDR3 has 17 amino acids. Germline values: CDR1 SGHRS, CDR2 YFSETQ. This CDR3 is CASSFDGPTRSGNTIYF. The CDR3 nucleotides read TGCGCCAGCAGCTTTGATGGGCCCACCCGCTCTGGAAACACCATATATTTT.

The V and J genes are TRBV18 and TRBJ1-2; the match to TRBD1 covers 11 bases. The V and J ends lost 3 bases and 5 bases, in that order; junction bases with no gene match: 5. Germline V gene data show CDR1 as KGHSH and CDR2 as LQKENI. The CDR3 is 15 amino acids. The CDR3 region has the DNA TGTGCCAGCTCACCGAGAGGGACAGGGGGTTATGGCTACACCTTC. This codes for CASSPRGTGGYGYTF.

The J gene is TRBJ2-5, the V gene TRBV2; D may be TRBD1 (6 bases). The CDR3 consists of 14 residues. V dropped 8 bases and J dropped 1 base, with 14 bases sitting between them. Germline V gives CDR1 SNHLY, CDR2 FYNNEI. CDR3 in amino acids: CASYQGMGQETQYF. The CDR3 nucleotides are TGTGCCAGCTACCAGGGGATGGGCCAAGAGACCCAGTACTTC. Filled out from reference TRBV2 and TRBJ2-5, the complete variable domain reads EPEVTQTPSHQVTQMGQEVILRCVPISNHLYFYWYRQILGQKVEFLVSFYNNEISEKSEIFDDQFSVERPDGSNFTLKIRSTKLEDSAMYFCASYQGMGQETQYFGPGTRLLVL.

The V call is TRBV9, the J call TRBJ1-6; 10 bases line up with TRBD1. V was pared by 0 bases and J by 9 bases, with 3 bases of the junction left unmatched. CDR1 SGDLS and CDR2 YYNGEE come from the germline V gene. The CDR3 loop spans 15 amino acids. This CDR3 is CASSVGTGGSSPLHF. The DNA of the CDR3 is TGTGCCAGCAGCGTAGGGACAGGGGGGAGTTCACCCCTCCACTTT.